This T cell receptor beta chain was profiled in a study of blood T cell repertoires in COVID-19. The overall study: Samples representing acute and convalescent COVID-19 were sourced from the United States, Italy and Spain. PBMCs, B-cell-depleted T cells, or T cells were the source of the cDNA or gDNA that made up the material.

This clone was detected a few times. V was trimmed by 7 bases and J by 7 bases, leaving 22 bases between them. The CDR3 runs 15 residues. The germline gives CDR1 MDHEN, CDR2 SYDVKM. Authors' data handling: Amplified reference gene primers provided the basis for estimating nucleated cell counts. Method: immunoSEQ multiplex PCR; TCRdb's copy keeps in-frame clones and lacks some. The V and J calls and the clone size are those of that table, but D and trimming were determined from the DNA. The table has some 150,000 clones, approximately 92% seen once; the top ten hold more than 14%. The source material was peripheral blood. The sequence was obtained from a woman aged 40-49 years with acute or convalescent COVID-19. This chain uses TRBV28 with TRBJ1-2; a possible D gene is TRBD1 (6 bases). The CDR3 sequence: CASKSPSRGAGGYTF. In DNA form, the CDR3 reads TGTGCCAGCAAGAGCCCATCCCGGGGGGCGGGTGGCTACACCTTC.